The 28 T cell receptor beta chains below come from one sample, sequenced in a study of T cells expressing NK-cell markers. TCRdb processed the 5' RACE reads again and assigns one entry to each CDR3 protein, with no DNA. Its clone listing holds approximately 170,000 distinct CDR3 sequences. Sample: blood T cells: a sorted CD56 or NKG2C T cell subset, CD4+ or CD8+ T cells, or bulk PBMC T cells (not recorded which). These receptors came from a man aged 18 to 69 in good health.

The genes are TRBV12-3 or TRBV12-4 and TRBJ1-2; the TCRdb call, TRBD1, lacks DNA for checking. CDR3 length: 14 residues. Here the CDR3 reads CASSLEQGKDGYTF.

This chain uses TRBV28 with TRBJ2-2; TCRdb designates TRBD1, a call that cannot be tested without DNA. The CDR3 runs 12 residues. Germline loops: CDR1 MDHEN, CDR2 SYDVKM. CDR3 sequence reads: CASTRGTGELFF.

The chain combines TRBV2 with TRBJ2-1; TCRdb's D call, TRBD2, is unchecked because there is no DNA. This CDR3 region has 13 residues. CDR1 and CDR2 (germline): SNHLY, FYNNEI. The chain's CDR3 is CAISGGAGNEQFF.

The rearrangement joins TRBV7-9 to TRBJ2-7; TCRdb lists TRBD2, though no DNA is available to test this call. The length of the CDR3 is 17 residues. CDR1 SEHNR and CDR2 FQNEAQ come from the germline V gene (reference sequence). CDR3 amino acids: CASSLIAGGLKDYEQYF.

The J gene is TRBJ1-1, the V gene TRBV7-9; TCRdb indicates TRBD1, and absent DNA this call remains unverified. Germline CDR1 SEHNR, CDR2 FQNEAQ (reference sequence). This CDR3 is 14 amino acids long. The CDR3 region is CASSLTGDWPEAFF.

This clonotype is identified as medium-sized from frequency. J is TRBJ2-7 and V is TRBV28; TCRdb reports TRBD2, a call that lacks DNA to check it against. Germline lookup yields CDR1 MDHEN and CDR2 SYDVKM. The CDR3 spans 12 residues. CDR3 residues: CASSRTEGEQYF.

The V and J genes are TRBV10-3 and TRBJ2-1; TCRdb selects TRBD2, and the lack of DNA leaves this call unchecked. This CDR3 is built from 16 residues. Germline CDR1 ENHRY, CDR2 SYGVKD. CDR3 region: CAISDPGLAAYNEQFF.

The genes are TRBV4-2 and TRBJ2-1; without DNA, the TCRdb call of TRBD1 cannot be checked. Germline CDR1 LGHNA, CDR2 YNFKEQ. This CDR3 is built from 16 residues. The CDR3 sequence: CASSPGTGGANNEQFF.

V usage is TRBV28 and J usage is TRBJ2-3; TCRdb's assignment of TRBD1 cannot be checked, as there is no DNA. CDR3 length equals 15 residues. Germline loops: CDR1 MDHEN, CDR2 SYDVKM. The chain's CDR3 is CASSFLRGDTDTQYF.

This rearrangement joins TRBV12-3 or TRBV12-4 to TRBJ1-2; TCRdb lists TRBD1, though no DNA is available to test this call. The CDR3 is 15 residues long. This chain's CDR3 is CASTWTGARIYGYTF.

The chain couples TRBV6-1 to TRBJ1-6. Germline V gives CDR1 MNHNS, CDR2 SASEGT. CDR3 length: 17 residues. CDR3 sequence reads: CASSEALINRNSSPLHF.

This chain uses TRBV29-1 with TRBJ2-5; TCRdb reports TRBD1, a call that lacks DNA to check it against. The CDR3 loop spans 13 amino acids. The germline gives CDR1 SQVTM, CDR2 ANQGSEA. The CDR3 spells CSGGTGVGETQYF.

J is TRBJ1-5 and V is TRBV27. This CDR3 is built from 11 residues. Germline V CDR1 and CDR2: MNHEY, SMNVEV (reference sequence). The CDR3 spells CASYRVGSQHF.

The gene calls are TRBV5-1 and TRBJ2-7. Germline assignment: CDR1 SGHRS and CDR2 YFSETQ. The CDR3 consists of 13 residues. CDR3 region: CASSVGTVHEQYF.

This chain connects TRBV12-3 or TRBV12-4 to TRBJ1-5; TCRdb proposes TRBD1, but this gene call is untestable without DNA. The CDR3 consists of 15 residues. CDR3 sequence: CASSTGATAGQPQHF.

Here the CDR3 reads CASRHPAGPVHRDTEAFF. This sequence joins TRBV12-2 and TRBJ1-1. TRBV12-2 is given as a pseudogene. This CDR3 spans 18 amino acids.

J is TRBJ2-7 and V is TRBV5-6; TCRdb selects TRBD2, and the lack of DNA leaves this call unchecked. Germline loops: CDR1 SGHDT, CDR2 YYEEEE. The CDR3 loop spans 16 amino acids. This CDR3 is CASSSGTSGVWYEQYF. Supplemented by reference TRBV5-6 and TRBJ2-7, the full variable domain reads DAGVTQSPTHLIKTRGQQVTLRCSPKSGHDTVSWYQQALGQGPQFIFQYYEEEERQRGNFPDRFSGHQFPNYSSELNVNALLLGDSALYLCASSSGTSGVWYEQYFGPGTRLTVT.

The V gene is TRBV19, the J gene TRBJ2-7; there is no DNA to check the TCRdb D call of TRBD2. The CDR3 covers 13 residues. Germline loops: CDR1 LNHDA, CDR2 SQIVND (reference sequence). The CDR3 loop reads CAHGRPLSYEQYF.

The genes are TRBV29-1 and TRBJ2-5; TCRdb's D gene call, TRBD1, goes unchecked for lack of DNA. The CDR3 extends over 17 amino acids. CDR1 and CDR2 (germline): SQVTM, ANQGSEA. Here the CDR3 reads CSVEGGQGARYQETQYF.

The V and J genes are TRBV7-2 and TRBJ1-1. Germline V gene sequence: CDR1 SGHTA, CDR2 FQGNSA. This CDR3 spans 14 amino acids. The chain's CDR3 is CASSLGPRGTEAFF.

V is TRBV7-8 and J is TRBJ2-5; TCRdb indicates TRBD2, and absent DNA this call remains unverified. Germline V gene sequence: CDR1 SGHVS, CDR2 FQNEAQ. This CDR3 is built from 16 residues. CDR3 protein: CASSLEPKGLEETQYF.

The V and J genes are TRBV29-1 and TRBJ2-3; TCRdb's D call, TRBD1, is unchecked because there is no DNA. The CDR3 is 15 amino acids. Germline values: CDR1 SQVTM, CDR2 ANQGSEA. Here the CDR3 reads CSVETRGRSTDTQYF.

CDR3 amino acids: CASSGSNYGYTF. The V and J genes are TRBV14 and TRBJ1-2. CDR1 and CDR2 from the germline V gene are SGHDN and FVKESK. There are 12 residues in the CDR3.

The chain employs TRBV3-1 and TRBJ2-3; TCRdb's assignment of TRBD1 cannot be checked, as there is no DNA. Germline V gene data show CDR1 as LGHDT and CDR2 as YNNKEL (reference sequence). CDR3 length: 17 residues. The CDR3 protein is CASSRHQRGIWTDTQYF.

The chain recombines TRBV12-3 or TRBV12-4 with TRBJ1-2; TCRdb's D call of TRBD1 is untestable without DNA. The CDR3 totals 12 residues. CDR3 amino acids: CASSLGTYGYTF.

The chain carries TRBV10-2 and TRBJ1-2; without DNA, the TCRdb call of TRBD1 cannot be checked. The germline gives CDR1 WSHSY, CDR2 SAAADI. CDR3 length equals 16 residues. CDR3 in amino acids: CASSPLVGGANYGYTF.

Judged by frequency, this clonotype is medium-sized. The gene calls are TRBV11-1 and TRBJ2-3; TCRdb's D gene call, TRBD2, goes unchecked for lack of DNA. This CDR3 contains 15 residues. Germline values: CDR1 SGHAT, CDR2 FQDESV (reference sequence). The CDR3 sequence: CASRPTSGHTDTQYF.

The chain couples TRBV28 to TRBJ2-6. CDR1 and CDR2 from the germline V gene are MDHEN and SYDVKM. This CDR3 comprises 16 residues. CDR3 protein: CASSGDRGSGANVLTF.